This section outlines one T cell receptor beta chain sequence together with its context. The data were taken from a study of OX40 agonist ivuxolimab in advanced cancers. Overall study context: Dosing consisted of intravenous ivuxolimab at 0.01 to 10 mg/kg every 2 weeks. Enrolled patients in dose escalation had cancers that were hepatocellular carcinoma, melanoma, renal cell or head and neck cancer. One patient with hepatocellular carcinoma and two with cutaneous melanoma, three in all, had partial responses.

Produced via immunoSEQ multiplex PCR; TCRdb's table is partial and in-frame only. This sample has more than 95,000 clones; around 90% occur once, and the top ten carry 0.65% to 0.9%. The CDR3 has 14 residues. Germline CDR1 reads SGHRS; CDR2 reads YFSETQ. The source material was CD4+ or CD8+ T cells sorted from blood, sampled in a trial of the OX40 agonist ivuxolimab. This sequence joins TRBV5-1 and TRBJ2-5; 7 positions match TRBD1. With the DNA end fitting TRBJ2-7 better, the J assignment may be wrong. The sequence was collected from an adult with an advanced solid tumor such as melanoma, head and neck, liver or kidney cancer. CDR3 in amino acids: CASSSIGQAYEQYF. The CDR3 coding sequence is TGCGCCAGCAGCTCTATCGGACAGGCCTACGAGCAGTACTTC.